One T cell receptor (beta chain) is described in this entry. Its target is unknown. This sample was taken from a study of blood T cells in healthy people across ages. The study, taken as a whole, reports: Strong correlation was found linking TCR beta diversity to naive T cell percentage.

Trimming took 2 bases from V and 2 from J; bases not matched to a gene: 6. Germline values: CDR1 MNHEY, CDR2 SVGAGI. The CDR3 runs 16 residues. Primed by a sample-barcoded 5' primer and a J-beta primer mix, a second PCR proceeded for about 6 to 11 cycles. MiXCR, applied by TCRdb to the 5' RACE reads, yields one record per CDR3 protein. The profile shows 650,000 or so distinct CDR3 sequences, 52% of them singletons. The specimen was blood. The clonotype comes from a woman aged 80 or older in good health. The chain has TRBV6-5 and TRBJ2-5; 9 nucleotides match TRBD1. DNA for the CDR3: TGTGCCAGCAGTTACATCGGGACAGGGTCTCAAGAGACCCAGTACTTC. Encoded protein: CASSYIGTGSQETQYF.